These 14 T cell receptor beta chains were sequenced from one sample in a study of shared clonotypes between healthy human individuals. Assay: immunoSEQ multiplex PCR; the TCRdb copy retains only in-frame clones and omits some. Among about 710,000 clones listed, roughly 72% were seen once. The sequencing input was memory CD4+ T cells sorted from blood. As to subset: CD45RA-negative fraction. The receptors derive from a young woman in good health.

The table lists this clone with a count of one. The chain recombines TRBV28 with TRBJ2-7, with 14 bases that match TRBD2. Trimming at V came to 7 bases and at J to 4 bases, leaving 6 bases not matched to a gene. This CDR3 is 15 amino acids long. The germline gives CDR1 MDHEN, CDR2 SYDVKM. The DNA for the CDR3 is TGTGCCAGCACGACTAGCGGGAGGGCCGGGTACGAGCAGTACTTC. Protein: CASTTSGRAGYEQYF.

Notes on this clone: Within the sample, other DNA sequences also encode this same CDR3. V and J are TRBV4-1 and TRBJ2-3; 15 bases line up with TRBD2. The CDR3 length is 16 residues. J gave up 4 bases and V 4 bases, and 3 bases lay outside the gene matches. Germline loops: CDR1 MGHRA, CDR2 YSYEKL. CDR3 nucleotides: TGCGCCAGCAGCCCAGGACTAGCGGGAGGGCCAGATACGCAGTATTTT. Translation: CASSPGLAGGPDTQYF.

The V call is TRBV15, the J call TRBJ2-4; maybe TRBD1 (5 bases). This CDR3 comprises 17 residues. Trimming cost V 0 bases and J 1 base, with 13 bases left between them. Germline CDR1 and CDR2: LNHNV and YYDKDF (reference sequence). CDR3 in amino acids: CATSRDRTNRAKNIQYF. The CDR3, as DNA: TGTGCCACCAGCAGAGATCGGACAAATAGGGCCAAAAACATTCAGTACTTC.

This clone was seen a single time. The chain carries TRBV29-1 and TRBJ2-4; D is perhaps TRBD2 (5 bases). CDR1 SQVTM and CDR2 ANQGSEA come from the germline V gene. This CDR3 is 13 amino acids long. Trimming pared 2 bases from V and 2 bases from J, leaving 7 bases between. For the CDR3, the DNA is TGCAGCGTTGAACCGGGGTCCAAAAACATTCAGTACTTC. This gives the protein CSVEPGSKNIQYF.

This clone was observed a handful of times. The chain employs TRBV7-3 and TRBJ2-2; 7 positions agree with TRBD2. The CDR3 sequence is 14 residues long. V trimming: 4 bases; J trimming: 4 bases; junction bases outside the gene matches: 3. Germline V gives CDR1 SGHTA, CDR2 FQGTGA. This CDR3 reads CASSSSSGTGELFF. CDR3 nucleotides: TGTGCCAGCAGCTCCTCTAGCGGCACCGGGGAGCTGTTTTTT.

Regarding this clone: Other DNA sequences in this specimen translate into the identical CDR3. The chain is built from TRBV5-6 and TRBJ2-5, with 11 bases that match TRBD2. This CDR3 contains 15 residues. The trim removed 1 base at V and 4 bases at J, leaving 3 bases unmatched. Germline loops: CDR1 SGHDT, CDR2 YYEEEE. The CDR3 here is CASSLSLAGGETQYF. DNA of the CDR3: TGTGCCAGCAGCTTGTCTCTAGCGGGAGGAGAGACCCAGTACTTC.

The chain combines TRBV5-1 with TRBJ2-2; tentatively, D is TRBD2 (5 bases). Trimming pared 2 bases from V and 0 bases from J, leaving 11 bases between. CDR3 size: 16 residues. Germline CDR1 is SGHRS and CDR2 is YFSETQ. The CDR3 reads CASSFSAGSNTGELFF. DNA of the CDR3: TGCGCCAGCAGCTTCTCTGCGGGCTCGAACACCGGGGAGCTGTTTTTT.

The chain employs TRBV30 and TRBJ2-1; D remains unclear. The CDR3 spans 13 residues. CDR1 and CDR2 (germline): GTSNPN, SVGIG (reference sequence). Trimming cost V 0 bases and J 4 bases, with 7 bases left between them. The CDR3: CAWSVIQYNEQFF. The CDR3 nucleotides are TGTGCCTGGAGTGTAATCCAGTACAATGAGCAGTTCTTC.

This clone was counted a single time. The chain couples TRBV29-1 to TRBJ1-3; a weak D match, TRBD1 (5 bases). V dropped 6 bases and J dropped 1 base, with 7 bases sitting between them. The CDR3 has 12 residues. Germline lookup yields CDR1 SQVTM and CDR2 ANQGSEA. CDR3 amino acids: CSVRGSGNTIYF. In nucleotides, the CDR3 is TGCAGCGTCCGGGGGTCTGGAAACACCATATATTTT.

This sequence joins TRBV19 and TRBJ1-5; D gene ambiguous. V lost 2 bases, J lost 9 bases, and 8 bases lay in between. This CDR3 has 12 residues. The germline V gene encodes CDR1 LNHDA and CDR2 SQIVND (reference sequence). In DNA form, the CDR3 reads TGTGCCAGTAGTATATATGCCATGCCCCAGCATTTT. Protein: CASSIYAMPQHF.

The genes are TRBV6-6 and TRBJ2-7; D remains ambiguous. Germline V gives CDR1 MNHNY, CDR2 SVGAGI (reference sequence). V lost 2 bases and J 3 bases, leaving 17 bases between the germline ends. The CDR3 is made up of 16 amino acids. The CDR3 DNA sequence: TGTGCCAGCAGTTACGGGCCGGAAGGGAAGGGCTACGAGCAGTACTTC. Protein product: CASSYGPEGKGYEQYF.

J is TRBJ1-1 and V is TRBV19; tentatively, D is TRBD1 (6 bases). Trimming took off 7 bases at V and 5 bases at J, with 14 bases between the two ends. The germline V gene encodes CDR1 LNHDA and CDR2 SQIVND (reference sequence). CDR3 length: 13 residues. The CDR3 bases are TGTGCCAGTAATACAGGGTATGCGACTGAAGCTTTCTTT. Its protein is CASNTGYATEAFF.

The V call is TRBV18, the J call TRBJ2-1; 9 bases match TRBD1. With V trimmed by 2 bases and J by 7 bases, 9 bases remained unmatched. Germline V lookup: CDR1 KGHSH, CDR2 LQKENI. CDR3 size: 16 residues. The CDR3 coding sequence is TGTGCCAGCTCACCATCTACGGGACAGGGACCTAATGAGCAGTTCTTC. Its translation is CASSPSTGQGPNEQFF.

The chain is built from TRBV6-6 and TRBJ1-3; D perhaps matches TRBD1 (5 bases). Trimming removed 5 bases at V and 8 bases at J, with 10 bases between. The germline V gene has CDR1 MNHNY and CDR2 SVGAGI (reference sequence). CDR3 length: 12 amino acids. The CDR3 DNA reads TGTGCCAGCAGTCCCCAAGGGGACACCATATATTTT. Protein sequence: CASSPQGDTIYF.